Listed below are T cell receptor beta chains from one sample, sequenced in a study of T cells in localized non-small cell lung cancer. Assay used: immunoSEQ multiplex PCR; TCRdb lists only in-frame clones, some missing. The repertoire has tens of thousands of clones, around four fifths of them found once; the top ten carry about two fifths. The sequences come from peripheral blood, collected before any cancer treatment. The origin of the receptors is an older male donor with stage II squamous cell lung carcinoma. CDR3s include the opening cysteine and the closing phenylalanine or tryptophan. Each record gives: clone size, V gene, D gene, J gene, CDR3 protein, CDR3 DNA. The D gene is left open where the match is weak. Clone size is stated in some rows and not others, as once, few, many or a class when expanded.

.	TRBV6-1	.	TRBJ1-2	CASSEGGAYGYTF	TGTGCCAGCAGTGAAGGGGGGGCCTATGGCTACACCTTC
few	TRBV4-1	.	TRBJ2-2	CASSQGWGDTGELFF	TGCGCCAGCAGCCAAGGGTGGGGCGATACCGGGGAGCTGTTTTTT
.	TRBV30	TRBD1	TRBJ1-6	CAWSEGQGDSPLHF	TGTGCCTGGAGCGAGGGACAGGGGGATTCACCCCTCCACTTT
.	TRBV4-1	.	TRBJ2-7	CASSQDGPGGFNEQYF	TGCGCCAGCAGCCAAGATGGCCCAGGGGGGTTCAACGAGCAGTACTTC
.	TRBV7-9	.	TRBJ2-5	CASSAGVFGKETQYF	TGTGCCAGCAGCGCCGGGGTATTTGGTAAGGAGACCCAGTACTTC
.	TRBV18	.	TRBJ2-1	CASSPIDASSYNEQFF	TGTGCCAGCTCACCAATCGATGCCAGCTCCTACAATGAGCAGTTCTTC
.	TRBV27	.	TRBJ1-1	CASSFGGVGQAFF	TGTGCCAGCAGTTTTGGGGGGGTGGGTCAAGCTTTCTTT
.	TRBV5-1	.	TRBJ2-7	CASSLERAYEQYF	TGCGCCAGCAGCTTGGAGCGGGCCTACGAGCAGTACTTC
.	TRBV6-5	.	TRBJ1-4	CASNQRGAARGKLFF	TGTGCCAGCAACCAAAGAGGGGCGGCGCGCGGAAAACTGTTTTTT
.	TRBV19	TRBD1	TRBJ2-7	CASSINGGAGQANEQYF	TGTGCCAGTAGTATCAACGGTGGGGCGGGACAGGCCAACGAGCAGTACTTC
once	TRBV4-1	.	TRBJ1-1	CASSQTGNTEAFF	TGCGCCAGCAGCCAGACAGGGAACACTGAAGCTTTCTTT
few	TRBV7-2	.	TRBJ1-5	CASSYDMGDNQPQHF	TGTGCCAGCAGCTACGACATGGGGGACAATCAGCCCCAGCATTTT
.	TRBV11-3	TRBD1	TRBJ1-5	CASSLGGDRPSNQPQHF	TGTGCCAGCAGCTTAGGAGGGGACAGGCCTAGCAATCAGCCCCAGCATTTT
.	TRBV27	.	TRBJ1-6	CASSPRGHNSPLHF	TGTGCCAGCAGCCCCCGGGGCCATAATTCACCCCTCCACTTT
.	TRBV15	.	TRBJ2-7	CATSRDPRDEQYF	TGTGCCACCAGCAGAGATCCCAGGGACGAGCAGTACTTC
.	TRBV7-2	.	TRBJ2-1	CASNPRGAGRNEQFF	TGTGCCAGCAACCCAAGGGGGGCAGGAAGAAATGAGCAGTTCTTC
.	TRBV29-1	.	TRBJ2-7	CSVGVQGAEQYF	TGCAGCGTTGGAGTCCAGGGCGCCGAGCAGTACTTC
.	TRBV7-2	.	TRBJ1-1	CASSLDLIAPNTEAFF	TGTGCCAGCAGCTTAGATTTAATTGCACCGAACACTGAAGCTTTCTTT
.	TRBV11-3	TRBD1	TRBJ2-1	CASSLEGWTGVYNEQFF	TGTGCCAGCAGCTTAGAAGGTTGGACAGGGGTCTACAATGAGCAGTTCTTC
.	TRBV30	.	TRBJ2-6	CAWRFSGANVLTF	TGTGCCTGGAGATTTTCTGGGGCCAACGTCCTGACTTTC
.	TRBV5-4	.	TRBJ2-7	CASSLVGGPYEQYF	TGTGCCAGCAGCTTGGTCGGCGGTCCCTACGAGCAGTACTTC
.	TRBV7-9	.	TRBJ2-7	CASSLLRGPSYEQYF	TGTGCCAGCAGCTTATTGCGGGGACCCTCCTACGAGCAGTACTTC
.	TRBV19	.	TRBJ2-2	CASKTSRTANTGELFF	TGTGCCAGTAAGACTAGTCGGACAGCAAACACCGGGGAGCTGTTTTTT
once	TRBV6-5	.	TRBJ1-5	CASSEASAQHF	TGTGCCAGCAGTGAAGCTTCGGCCCAGCATTTT
few	TRBV7-9	.	TRBJ1-5	CASSPGPSLQPQHF	TGTGCCAGCAGCCCAGGTCCCTCCCTACAGCCCCAGCATTTT
.	TRBV5-6	.	TRBJ1-1	CASSPFGGGTEAFF	TGTGCCAGCAGCCCATTCGGGGGGGGCACTGAAGCTTTCTTT
.	TRBV5-5	.	TRBJ2-7	CASTKSPSSYEQYF	TGTGCCAGCACCAAATCTCCCTCTTCCTACGAGCAGTACTTC
.	TRBV7-3	.	TRBJ2-3	CASSPGGAGTDTQYF	TGTGCCAGCAGCCCCGGGGGAGCCGGCACAGATACGCAGTATTTT
.	TRBV7-3	TRBD1	TRBJ1-5	CASSSAGTGGKQPQHF	TGTGCCAGCAGCTCGGCCGGGACAGGGGGCAAGCAGCCCCAGCATTTT
.	TRBV7-2	.	TRBJ2-2	CASSLAGRTGELFF	TGTGCCAGCAGCTTAGCAGGGCGGACCGGGGAGCTGTTTTTT
.	TRBV7-2	.	TRBJ1-1	CASSVRLGNTEAFF	TGTGCCAGCAGCGTCCGCCTTGGGAACACTGAAGCTTTCTTT
.	TRBV18	.	TRBJ1-1	CASGSRVAEAFF	TGTGCCAGCGGGAGCAGGGTGGCTGAAGCTTTCTTT
.	TRBV5-4	TRBD1	TRBJ2-7	CASSLGTGPSYEQYF	TGTGCCAGCAGCTTGGGGACAGGTCCATCCTACGAGCAGTACTTC
.	TRBV14	TRBD1	TRBJ2-7	CASSQELLRTGAPYEQYF	TGTGCCAGCAGCCAAGAGTTGTTACGGACAGGGGCGCCCTACGAGCAGTACTTC
.	TRBV21-1	.	TRBJ2-4	CASSIRDSEAKNIQYF	TGTGCCAGCAGCATACGGGACAGCGAAGCCAAAAACATTCAGTACTTC
.	TRBV5-4	.	TRBJ1-2	CASSSTGGLKKPYGYTF	TGTGCCAGCAGCTCTACGGGGGGCCTCAAAAAGCCCTATGGCTACACCTTC
.	TRBV10-3	TRBD1	TRBJ2-7	CAISRDRGAYEQYF	TGTGCCATCAGCAGGGACAGGGGGGCCTACGAGCAGTACTTC
.	TRBV7-9	TRBD2	TRBJ2-4	CASSPGVAGIKTNIQYF	TGTGCCAGCAGCCCCGGCGTAGCGGGTATAAAGACGAACATTCAGTACTTC
.	TRBV15	TRBD2	TRBJ2-2	CATSRGGDSGELFF	TGTGCCACCAGCCGCGGGGGAGATAGCGGGGAGCTGTTTTTT
.	TRBV15	TRBD2	TRBJ2-1	CATSRDFGLGWYEQFF	TGTGCCACCAGCAGAGATTTCGGACTAGGTTGGTATGAGCAGTTCTTC
.	TRBV2	.	TRBJ2-6	CASTPGASDVLTF	TGTGCCAGCACGCCAGGGGCGTCAGACGTCCTGACTTTC
.	TRBV9	.	TRBJ1-2	CASSVQGDYGYTF	TGTGCCAGCAGCGTACAAGGGGACTATGGCTACACCTTC
.	TRBV7-6	TRBD1	TRBJ1-1	CASRSTGGTEAFF	TGTGCCAGCAGATCTACAGGGGGGACTGAAGCTTTCTTT
.	TRBV7-2	.	TRBJ2-5	CASTLTGMQETQYF	TGTGCCAGCACCCTAACCGGGATGCAAGAGACCCAGTACTTC
few	TRBV6-5	.	TRBJ1-1	CASNPGGAGNTEAFF	TGTGCCAGCAACCCCGGGGGGGCGGGCAACACTGAAGCTTTCTTT
.	TRBV7-3	TRBD1	TRBJ1-2	CASSSGQGYGYTF	TGTGCCAGCAGCTCGGGACAGGGATATGGCTACACCTTC
.	TRBV5-1	.	TRBJ2-7	CASSDPGRAYEQYF	TGCGCCAGCAGCGATCCGGGACGGGCCTACGAGCAGTACTTC
.	TRBV9	TRBD1	TRBJ1-5	CASSVRTGALSNQPQHF	TGTGCCAGCAGCGTTCGAACAGGGGCCCTTAGCAATCAGCCCCAGCATTTT
.	TRBV27	.	TRBJ2-7	CASSTGGLQGQYF	TGTGCCAGCAGTACTGGGGGGCTCCAGGGGCAGTACTTC
.	TRBV4-1	.	TRBJ1-2	CASSQEVASWNGYTF	TGCGCCAGCAGCCAAGAGGTGGCGAGTTGGAACGGCTACACCTTC
few	TRBV11-2	TRBD2	TRBJ2-2	CASSLEAVKGLAPTGELFF	TGTGCCAGCAGCTTAGAAGCTGTTAAGGGACTAGCTCCCACCGGGGAGCTGTTTTTT
.	TRBV18	.	TRBJ1-1	CASSLQSLNTEAFF	TGTGCCAGCTCACTACAGAGCCTGAACACTGAAGCTTTCTTT
.	TRBV7-3	.	TRBJ2-7	CASSLVGRSSSYEQYF	TGTGCCAGCAGCTTAGTGGGCAGATCGAGCTCCTACGAGCAGTACTTC
.	TRBV19	.	TRBJ2-6	CASTRESSGANVLTF	TGTGCCAGTACCCGGGAGAGCTCTGGGGCCAACGTCCTGACTTTC
.	TRBV15	.	TRBJ2-2	CATSRPKGGTGELFF	TGTGCCACCAGCAGACCCAAGGGGGGCACCGGGGAGCTGTTTTTT
.	TRBV5-5	TRBD1	TRBJ1-5	CASSLDRVYQPQHF	TGTGCCAGCAGCCTCGACAGGGTGTATCAGCCCCAGCATTTT
.	TRBV10-2	.	TRBJ2-2	CASSGWAEEGELFF	TGCGCCAGCAGTGGGTGGGCCGAGGAGGGGGAGCTGTTTTTT
.	TRBV5-1	.	TRBJ2-1	CASSLEWGSDEQFF	TGCGCCAGCAGCTTGGAATGGGGAAGCGATGAGCAGTTCTTC
.	TRBV11-2	.	TRBJ1-1	CASNSGVAEAFF	TGTGCCAGCAACTCGGGGGTTGCTGAAGCTTTCTTT